The rows below give T cell receptor beta chains drawn from one sample of a study of cytomegalovirus exposure and HLA in healthy donors. Clones were sequenced by immunoSEQ multiplex PCR, and TCRdb holds only the in-frame ones, with some missing. The sample has approximately 270,000 clones; around 89% are singletons. The sample was PBMCs. These receptors all stem from a woman under 30 in good health and CMV-seronegative. Both conserved end residues are part of each CDR3. The D gene is left open where the match is weak. Size values are once, few and many counts, or a class for expanded clones, and some rows have none.

V gene	clone size	D gene	J gene	CDR3 DNA	CDR3 protein
TRBV7-2	.	TRBD2	TRBJ2-3	TGTGCCAGCAGACCCTGGGGGGGTGGCACAGATACGCAGTATTTT	CASRPWGGGTDTQYF
TRBV6-6	.	.	TRBJ2-7	TGTGCCAGCAGTTACTCGATCCACGGGGTCTCCTACGAGCAGTACTTC	CASSYSIHGVSYEQYF
TRBV7-2	.	TRBD1	TRBJ1-2	TGTGCCAGCAGCTTAGAACAGGGGGACTATGGCTACACCTTC	CASSLEQGDYGYTF
TRBV4-1	.	.	TRBJ1-5	TGCGCCAGCAGCCAAGATGATCAGGGTGTCGACAATCAGCCCCAGCATTTT	CASSQDDQGVDNQPQHF
TRBV28	.	.	TRBJ2-2	TGTGCCAGCAACCTCTCCCCGCAGGGCCCGAACACCGGGGAGCTGTTTTTT	CASNLSPQGPNTGELFF
TRBV15	.	TRBD1	TRBJ1-1	TGTGCCACCAGACAGGGGGACACTGAAGCTTTCTTT	CATRQGDTEAFF
TRBV9	once	TRBD1	TRBJ2-1	TGTGCCAGCAGCCTACGGGACAGGGGGCAATATTACAATGAGCAGTTCTTC	CASSLRDRGQYYNEQFF
TRBV7-9	.	TRBD1	TRBJ1-1	TGTGCCAGCAGCGGCCGGGGACAGGCGAACACTGAAGCTTTCTTT	CASSGRGQANTEAFF
TRBV4-2	.	TRBD1	TRBJ2-7	TGTGCCAGCAGCCAAGAACGGGACAGCCCTTACGAGCAGTACTTC	CASSQERDSPYEQYF
TRBV7-9	.	.	TRBJ1-3	TGTGCCAGCAGCTTAGGGCAGGGTCGCTCTGGAAACACCATATATTTT	CASSLGQGRSGNTIYF
TRBV7-6	.	.	TRBJ2-2	TGTGCCAGCAGCTTAGCTGCACTTAAACGGGGGCTGTTTTTT	CASSLAALKRGLFF
TRBV19	.	TRBD1	TRBJ1-2	TGTGCCAGTAGTCCCCGAAGACAGGGGAGGTTGGGTAACTATGGCTACACCTTC	CASSPRRQGRLGNYGYTF
TRBV30	.	.	TRBJ2-2	TGTGCCTGGAGTGTGCGGACCGGGGAGCTGTTTTTT	CAWSVRTGELFF
TRBV5-1	.	TRBD1	TRBJ1-2	TGCGCCAGCAGGCGAGAGACAGGGGAAATTTTAGTCCGGGACTATGGCTACACCTTC	CASRRETGEILVRDYGYTF
TRBV5-1	once	TRBD1	TRBJ2-6	TGCGCCAGCAGCTCCTTAACGGGACAGGGGGTTAATAGTTCTGGGGCCAACGTCCTGACTTTC	CASSSLTGQGVNSSGANVLTF
TRBV4-1	.	TRBD2	TRBJ2-2	TGCGCCAGCAGCCAAGGAAGAATAGCGGGCACCGGGGAGCTGTTTTTT	CASSQGRIAGTGELFF
TRBV4-1	.	TRBD1	TRBJ2-3	TGCGCCAGCAGCCGGGGACAGGGTGATTCAGATACGCAGTATTTT	CASSRGQGDSDTQYF
TRBV30	.	TRBD1	TRBJ1-1	TGTGCCGCGGACAGGGCAGTTAACACTGAAGCTTTCTTT	CAADRAVNTEAFF
TRBV30	few	TRBD1	TRBJ1-2	TGTGCCTGGAGAGGGACAGCCCAGAAGATTAATGGCTACACCTTC	CAWRGTAQKINGYTF
TRBV7-9	.	TRBD1	TRBJ1-6	TGTGCCAGCAGCTTAGATTGGGACAGGGGCAATTCACCCCTCCACTTT	CASSLDWDRGNSPLHF
TRBV30	.	TRBD1	TRBJ1-2	TGTGCCTGGAGTCCTCGGGACAGAACCAACTATGGCTACACCTTC	CAWSPRDRTNYGYTF
TRBV12-5	.	TRBD1	TRBJ1-1	TGTGCTAGTGGTTTGGAAAGGACAGGGGGCGCCTGGACTGAAGCTTTCTTT	CASGLERTGGAWTEAFF
TRBV18	few	TRBD2	TRBJ2-7	TGTGCCAGCTCGCCTAGGACTAGCGGGGGAGACGAGCAGTACTTC	CASSPRTSGGDEQYF
TRBV7-9	.	TRBD2	TRBJ2-7	TGTGCCAGCAGCAGCGGGACGCCGACCTACGAGCAGTACTTC	CASSSGTPTYEQYF
TRBV18	.	.	TRBJ1-5	TGTGCCAGCTCACCAAGGCGGGGTGATAGCAATCAGCCCCAGCATTTT	CASSPRRGDSNQPQHF
TRBV10-3	.	TRBD2	TRBJ2-1	TGTGCCATCAGTGAGTCGGGACTAGCGGGGGGGAATGAGCAGTTCTTC	CAISESGLAGGNEQFF
TRBV30	.	.	TRBJ1-5	TGTGCCTGGTCACGGGTCCAAAAGGGTGGGACACGGGCATCGCCCCAGCATTTT	CAWSRVQKGGTRASPQHF
TRBV7-2	.	.	TRBJ1-4	TGTGCCAGCAGATACAGGGAGGGAGAAAAACTGTTTTTT	CASRYREGEKLFF
TRBV2	few	.	TRBJ1-5	TGTGCCAGCAGTACGGGACACCCAAGGGGTCAGCCCCAGCATTTT	CASSTGHPRGQPQHF
TRBV7-8	.	TRBD2	TRBJ2-1	TGTGCCAGCAGCGCGGGACTAGCGGGGGGCCTAAGCTCCTACAATGAGCAGTTCTTC	CASSAGLAGGLSSYNEQFF
TRBV7-3	.	.	TRBJ2-4	TGTGCCAGCAGCTTAGGAGGTCTGGGGGCGCTGTGGGAAAACATTCAGTACTTC	CASSLGGLGALWENIQYF
TRBV18	once	.	TRBJ1-1	TGTGCCAGCTCACCACAACTATCTACGAACCAGAACACTGAAGCTTTCTTT	CASSPQLSTNQNTEAFF
TRBV4-1	.	TRBD1	TRBJ2-2	TGCGCCAGCAGCCAAGAAGCAGGGGGCACCGGGGAGCTGTTTTTT	CASSQEAGGTGELFF
TRBV7-3	.	TRBD2	TRBJ2-1	TGTGCCAGCAGCCCCACCGGGGGGAGCTCCTACAATGAGCAGTTCTTC	CASSPTGGSSYNEQFF
TRBV5-6	.	.	TRBJ2-5	TGTGCCAGCAGCTTGAGACGGAACCACGGGGAGACCCAGTACTTC	CASSLRRNHGETQYF
TRBV29-1	.	TRBD2	TRBJ2-5	TGCAGCGTGGCCCGCGGGGGGGGGCCCGGGGAGACCCAGTACTTC	CSVARGGGPGETQYF
TRBV19	once	.	TRBJ1-4	TGTGCCAGTAGTATATCGGGAGGAGAAAAACTGTTTTTT	CASSISGGEKLFF
TRBV2	.	.	TRBJ2-1	TGTGCCAGCAGTGAACGGACAGAGACCTACAATGAGCAGTTCTTC	CASSERTETYNEQFF
TRBV5-1	.	.	TRBJ2-7	TGCGCCAGCAGCTTGGCCGCCACAGCCTACGAGCAGTACTTC	CASSLAATAYEQYF
TRBV5-1	.	.	TRBJ1-2	TGCGCCAGCAGCTTGTTGGGCGGGGACTATGGCTACACCTTC	CASSLLGGDYGYTF
TRBV9	.	TRBD2	TRBJ2-3	TGTGCCAGCAGCGTACTAGCGGGGGAAAGCACAGATACGCAGTATTTT	CASSVLAGESTDTQYF
TRBV10-3	.	.	TRBJ1-6	TGTGCCATCACAGGGACTTATAATTCACCCCTCCACTTT	CAITGTYNSPLHF
TRBV4-3	once	.	TRBJ1-3	TGCGCCAGCAGCCAAGAGGAGGGGATCGGAAACACCATATATTTT	CASSQEEGIGNTIYF
TRBV27	.	TRBD1	TRBJ1-4	TGTGCCAGCAGTTTATCGACAGGGGGATCTAATGAAAAACTGTTTTTT	CASSLSTGGSNEKLFF
TRBV25-1	.	.	TRBJ1-1	TGTGCCAGCAGTGAATGGGCAGGGGAATCAAACACTGAAGCTTTCTTT	CASSEWAGESNTEAFF
TRBV13	once	.	TRBJ2-5	TGTGCCAGCAGCCCCATTGGACAGACGGAGACCCAGTACTTC	CASSPIGQTETQYF
TRBV4-3	.	TRBD2	TRBJ2-7	TGCGCCAGCAGCCATGCAATTGGGGCTAGCGGGGGGTCCCCCTACGAGCAGTACTTC	CASSHAIGASGGSPYEQYF
TRBV27	.	.	TRBJ2-1	TGTGCCAGCAGTGCCCGCTCGGGTGAGCAGTTCTTC	CASSARSGEQFF
TRBV5-5	.	.	TRBJ1-2	TGTGCCAGCAGCTTGGCCGGGGGGCGAAGCTATGGCTACACCTTC	CASSLAGGRSYGYTF
TRBV6-1	.	TRBD1	TRBJ2-6	TGTGCCAGCAGTGAAGTGGGGACAGTCTCTGGGGCCAACGTCCTGACTTTC	CASSEVGTVSGANVLTF
TRBV11-2	.	TRBD1	TRBJ1-5	TGTGCCAGCAGCTTAGGGGACAGTATGAATCAGCCCCAGCATTTT	CASSLGDSMNQPQHF
TRBV28	.	.	TRBJ2-4	TGTGCCAGCAGTGACTCCCTTACCAAAAACATTCAGTACTTC	CASSDSLTKNIQYF
TRBV14	.	.	TRBJ1-1	TGTGCCAGCAGCCAAGAAATCGACAGGGCTTTCTTT	CASSQEIDRAFF
TRBV30	.	.	TRBJ1-6	TGTGCCTGGAGATCGGCAGGCTACTATAATTCACCCCTCCACTTT	CAWRSAGYYNSPLHF
TRBV18	.	TRBD2	TRBJ2-3	TGTGCCAGCTCACCTCCCGGACTAGCGGGGGGGACAGATACGCAGTATTTT	CASSPPGLAGGTDTQYF
TRBV5-6	.	TRBD1	TRBJ1-2	TGTGCCAGCAGCTCAGGACAGGGTGCACGTTTGGGCTACACCTTC	CASSSGQGARLGYTF
TRBV11-2	few	.	TRBJ1-1	TGTGCCAGCAGCTTATACGGGAACACTGAAGCTTTCTTT	CASSLYGNTEAFF
TRBV2	.	TRBD1	TRBJ1-6	TGTGCCAGCTTACCGGGACAGGGTAATTCACCCCTCCACTTT	CASLPGQGNSPLHF
TRBV5-4	.	TRBD2	TRBJ2-2	TGTGCCAGCAGCACTTATAGCGGGGACGGGGAGCTGTTTTTT	CASSTYSGDGELFF
TRBV9	.	TRBD1	TRBJ2-2	TGTGCCACCGAGACTCGGGACAGGGGAACCGGGGAGCTGTTTTTT	CATETRDRGTGELFF